A selection of T cell receptor beta chains follows, all from one sample in a study of blood T cell repertoires in COVID-19. Libraries were prepared by immunoSEQ multiplex PCR; TCRdb keeps only in-frame clonotypes and omits some of them. The sample contains about 210,000 clones, 70% to 90% of which appear only once. Sequenced: peripheral blood. Receptors were obtained from a woman aged 50 to 60 with active or convalescent COVID-19. The CDR3 runs from the conserved cysteine through the conserved F or W. Clone size is given for some rows only: seen once, a few or many times, or a class if the clone is expanded.

j_gene: TRBJ2-2
v_gene: TRBV19
abundance: NA
CDR3aa: CASTPGQVNTGELFF

j_gene: TRBJ1-5
v_gene: TRBV27
abundance: NA
CDR3aa: CASSSVGGFEPQHF

j_gene: TRBJ1-2
v_gene: TRBV28
abundance: NA
CDR3aa: CASSSGQYYGYTF

j_gene: TRBJ2-3
v_gene: TRBV15
abundance: NA
CDR3aa: CATSREGDPTDTQYF

j_gene: TRBJ1-1
v_gene: TRBV25-1
abundance: NA
CDR3aa: CASSTYRGNTEAFF

j_gene: TRBJ2-6
v_gene: TRBV4-1
abundance: NA
CDR3aa: CASSQVISGANVLTF

j_gene: TRBJ2-2
v_gene: TRBV5-4
abundance: NA
CDR3aa: CASSPRDRPSTGTGELFF

j_gene: TRBJ2-3
v_gene: TRBV7-3
abundance: NA
CDR3aa: CASSLRRDTDTQYF

j_gene: TRBJ1-1
v_gene: TRBV6-5
abundance: NA
CDR3aa: CASEGTPNTEAFF

j_gene: TRBJ2-7
v_gene: TRBV2
abundance: NA
CDR3aa: CASRPPDYSSPYEQYF

j_gene: TRBJ1-5
v_gene: TRBV10-2
abundance: once
CDR3aa: CASGDGQGNNQPQHF

j_gene: TRBJ2-7
v_gene: TRBV5-1
abundance: few
CDR3aa: CASSFRGGEQYF

j_gene: TRBJ1-1
v_gene: TRBV9
abundance: NA
CDR3aa: CASSVSPGNTEAFF

j_gene: TRBJ2-2
v_gene: TRBV5-1
abundance: NA
CDR3aa: CASSSGGRANTGELFF

j_gene: TRBJ2-1
v_gene: TRBV5-1
abundance: NA
CDR3aa: CASSYLAGGYNEQFF

j_gene: TRBJ1-1
v_gene: TRBV12-3/TRBV12-4
abundance: few
CDR3aa: CASSLSGEAFF

j_gene: TRBJ2-7
v_gene: TRBV18
abundance: NA
CDR3aa: CASSPGTASYEQYF

j_gene: TRBJ2-2
v_gene: TRBV3-1/TRBV3-2
abundance: NA
CDR3aa: CASSQRWRAGLNTGELFF

j_gene: TRBJ1-2
v_gene: TRBV18
abundance: NA
CDR3aa: CASSLIRDSNYGYTF

j_gene: TRBJ2-1
v_gene: TRBV5-1
abundance: NA
CDR3aa: CASSPSGGSYNEQFF

j_gene: TRBJ1-5
v_gene: TRBV2
abundance: NA
CDR3aa: CASSELGGKGSYSNQPQHF

j_gene: TRBJ2-7
v_gene: TRBV3-1/TRBV3-2
abundance: NA
CDR3aa: CASSQSPRAYEQYF

j_gene: TRBJ2-2
v_gene: TRBV5-4
abundance: NA
CDR3aa: CASSFPGAGTGELFF

j_gene: TRBJ1-5
v_gene: TRBV7-9
abundance: NA
CDR3aa: CASSNSGWGNQPQHF

j_gene: TRBJ1-1
v_gene: TRBV13
abundance: NA
CDR3aa: CASSFRGGSEAFF

j_gene: TRBJ2-1
v_gene: TRBV5-4
abundance: NA
CDR3aa: CASSSLLAGGIYEQFF

j_gene: TRBJ2-7
v_gene: TRBV19
abundance: NA
CDR3aa: CASTGTASEQYF

j_gene: TRBJ2-3
v_gene: TRBV6-4
abundance: NA
CDR3aa: CASMASSGRFDTQYF

j_gene: TRBJ1-1
v_gene: TRBV28
abundance: once
CDR3aa: CASRPPTGNTEAFF

j_gene: TRBJ2-1
v_gene: TRBV10-3
abundance: NA
CDR3aa: CAISPGTGGGGYNEQFF

j_gene: TRBJ1-5
v_gene: TRBV2
abundance: NA
CDR3aa: CASREQGVGNQPQHF

j_gene: TRBJ2-7
v_gene: TRBV10-1
abundance: NA
CDR3aa: CASSKSAGESEQYF

j_gene: TRBJ1-5
v_gene: TRBV10-3
abundance: NA
CDR3aa: CAISESLTGSSNQPQHF

j_gene: TRBJ2-1
v_gene: TRBV6-5
abundance: once
CDR3aa: CASNNRGQALNEQFF

j_gene: TRBJ2-5
v_gene: TRBV20-1
abundance: NA
CDR3aa: CSASLPDRAQYF

j_gene: TRBJ1-2
v_gene: TRBV11-2
abundance: few
CDR3aa: CASSLGGLYGYTF

j_gene: TRBJ2-2
v_gene: TRBV2
abundance: NA
CDR3aa: CASSGQGGGELFF

j_gene: TRBJ2-7
v_gene: TRBV7-9
abundance: once
CDR3aa: CASSLSRDYEQYF

j_gene: TRBJ1-6
v_gene: TRBV5-1
abundance: NA
CDR3aa: CASSFKQTNSPLHF

j_gene: TRBJ1-1
v_gene: TRBV10-2
abundance: once
CDR3aa: CASSEGGRVGTMNTEAFF